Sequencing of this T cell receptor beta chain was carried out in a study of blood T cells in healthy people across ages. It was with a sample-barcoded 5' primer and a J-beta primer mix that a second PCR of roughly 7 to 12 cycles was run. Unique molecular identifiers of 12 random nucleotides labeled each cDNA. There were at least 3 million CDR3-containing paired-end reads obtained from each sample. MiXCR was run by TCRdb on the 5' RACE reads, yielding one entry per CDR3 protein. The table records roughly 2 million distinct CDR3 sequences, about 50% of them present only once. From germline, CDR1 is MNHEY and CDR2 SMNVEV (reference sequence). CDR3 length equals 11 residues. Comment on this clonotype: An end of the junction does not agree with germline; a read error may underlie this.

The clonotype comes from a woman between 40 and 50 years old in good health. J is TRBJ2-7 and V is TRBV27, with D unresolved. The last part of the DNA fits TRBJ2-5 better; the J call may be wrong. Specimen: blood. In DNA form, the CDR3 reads TGTGCCGGCAGTTTCCGCGAGACCCAGTACTTC. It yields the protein CAGSFRETQYF.